This T cell receptor beta chain comes out of a study of blood T cell repertoires in COVID-19. Overall study context: From the United States, Italy and Spain came samples of acute and convalescent COVID-19. Nucleic acid was either cDNA or gDNA, and it came from T cells, B-cell-depleted T cells, or PBMCs.

V dropped 2 bases and J dropped 5; count of bases not matched to a gene: 5. The V gene's germline CDR1 is MNHEY and CDR2 SVGEGT. The CDR3 spans 14 residues. In the authors' methods: Counts of nucleated cells, estimated from reference gene primer amplification, were obtained. Assay: immunoSEQ multiplex PCR; the TCRdb copy retains only in-frame clones and omits some. The V and J calls and the clone size are those of that table, but D and trimming were determined from the DNA. The table has 300,000 to 350,000 clones, under 95% seen once. This sequence was found in a woman aged 18-35 years who had recovered from COVID-19. The sequenced sample consisted of peripheral blood. This sequence joins TRBV6-2 or TRBV6-3 and TRBJ2-5, with TRBD1 matching over 7 bases. The CDR3 here is CASSYTGQKETQYF. DNA of the CDR3: TGTGCCAGCAGTTACACGGGACAGAAGGAGACCCAGTACTTC.